This T cell receptor beta chain stems from a study of blood T cell repertoires in COVID-19. Background on the study: Sites in the United States, Italy and Spain provided acute and convalescent COVID-19 samples. In each case, the material was cDNA or gDNA derived from T cells, B-cell-depleted T cells, or PBMCs.

V shed 5 bases, J shed 2 bases, and the junction held 12 bases outside the gene matches. CDR3 length equals 16 residues. CDR1 LGHDT and CDR2 YNNKEL come from the germline V gene (reference sequence). This table comes from immunoSEQ multiplex PCR, and its TCRdb copy is limited to in-frame clones, with some not included. The table lists about 72,000 clones, approximately 91% of them singletons. This sequence was found in a man aged 45-65 years with acute or convalescent COVID-19. V is TRBV3-1 (or the pseudogene TRBV3-2) and J is TRBJ2-7, with 7 bases that match TRBD1. The sample was peripheral blood. CDR3 nucleotides: TGTGCCAGCAGCGAAGGACCCGGGACAGTAGCCTACGAGCAGTACTTC. Residues: CASSEGPGTVAYEQYF.